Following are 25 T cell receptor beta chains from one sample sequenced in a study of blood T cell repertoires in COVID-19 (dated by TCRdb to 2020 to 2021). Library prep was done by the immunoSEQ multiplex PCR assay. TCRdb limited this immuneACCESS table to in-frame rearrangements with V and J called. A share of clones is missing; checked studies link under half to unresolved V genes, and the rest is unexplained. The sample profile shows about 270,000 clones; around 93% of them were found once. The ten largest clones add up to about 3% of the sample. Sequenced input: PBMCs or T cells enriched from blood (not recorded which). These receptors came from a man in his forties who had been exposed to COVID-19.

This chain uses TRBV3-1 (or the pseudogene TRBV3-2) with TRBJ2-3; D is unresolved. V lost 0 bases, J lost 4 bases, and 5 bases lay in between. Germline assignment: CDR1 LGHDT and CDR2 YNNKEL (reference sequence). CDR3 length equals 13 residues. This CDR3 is CASSQELSDTQYF. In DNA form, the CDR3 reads TGTGCCAGCAGCCAAGAATTATCAGATACGCAGTATTTT.

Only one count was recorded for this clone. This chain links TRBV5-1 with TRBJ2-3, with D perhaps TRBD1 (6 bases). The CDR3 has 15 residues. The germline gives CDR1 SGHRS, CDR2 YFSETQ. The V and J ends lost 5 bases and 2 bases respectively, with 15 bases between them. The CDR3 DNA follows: TGCGCCAGCAGATATACGACAGGTCTCACAGATACGCAGTATTTT. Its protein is CASRYTTGLTDTQYF.

The CDR3 DNA follows: TGTGCCAGCAGTGAAACGAGAGGAATCGCTCGGAAGCAGTTCTTC. Amino acids: CASSETRGIARKQFF. This sequence joins TRBV25-1 and TRBJ2-1; D unclear. The V gene lost 2 bases and the J gene lost 11 bases, with 19 bases spanning the gap. This CDR3 is built from 15 residues. From germline, CDR1 is MGHDK and CDR2 SYGVNS.

As DNA, the CDR3 is TGTGCCAGCAGCGAAGGGACAGCGCTTAACTATGGCTACACCTTC. Protein: CASSEGTALNYGYTF. The chain has TRBV9 and TRBJ1-2; 7 bases match TRBD1. This CDR3 has 15 amino acids. Germline lookup yields CDR1 SGDLS and CDR2 YYNGEE. J gave up 1 base and V 3 bases, and 6 bases lay outside the gene matches.

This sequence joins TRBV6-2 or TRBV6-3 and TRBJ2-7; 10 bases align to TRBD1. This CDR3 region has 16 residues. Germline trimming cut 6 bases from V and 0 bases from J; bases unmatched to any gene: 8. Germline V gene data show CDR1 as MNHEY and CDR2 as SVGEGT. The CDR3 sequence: CASSPSGTGVSYEQYF. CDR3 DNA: TGTGCCAGCAGCCCTTCGGGGACAGGGGTCTCCTACGAGCAGTACTTC.

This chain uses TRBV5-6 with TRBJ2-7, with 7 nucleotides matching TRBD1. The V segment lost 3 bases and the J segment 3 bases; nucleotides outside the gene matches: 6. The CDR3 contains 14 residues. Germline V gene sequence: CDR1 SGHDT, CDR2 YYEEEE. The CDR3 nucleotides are TGTGCCAGCAGCTACGGGGACAGCAACTACGAGCAGTACTTC. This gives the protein CASSYGDSNYEQYF.

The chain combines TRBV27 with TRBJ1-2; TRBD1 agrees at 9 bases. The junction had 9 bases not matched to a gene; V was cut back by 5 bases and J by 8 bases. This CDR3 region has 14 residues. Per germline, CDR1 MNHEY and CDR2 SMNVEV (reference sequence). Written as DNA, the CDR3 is TGTGCCAGCAGTCTCCTAGGACAGGGGCAAGGCTACACCTTC. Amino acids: CASSLLGQGQGYTF.

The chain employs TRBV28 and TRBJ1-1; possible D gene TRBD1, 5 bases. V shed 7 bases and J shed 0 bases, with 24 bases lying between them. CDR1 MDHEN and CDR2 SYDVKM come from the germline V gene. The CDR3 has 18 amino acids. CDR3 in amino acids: CASTPGQGGVFLNTEAFF. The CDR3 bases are TGTGCCAGCACCCCGGGTCAGGGTGGGGTCTTCTTGAACACTGAAGCTTTCTTT.

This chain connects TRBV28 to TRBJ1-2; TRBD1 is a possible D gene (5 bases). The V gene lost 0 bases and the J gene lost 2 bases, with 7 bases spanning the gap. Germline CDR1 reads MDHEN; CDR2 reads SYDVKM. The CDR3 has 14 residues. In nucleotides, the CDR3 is TGTGCCAGCAGTTTATGGCAGGGAAACTATGGCTACACCTTC. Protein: CASSLWQGNYGYTF.

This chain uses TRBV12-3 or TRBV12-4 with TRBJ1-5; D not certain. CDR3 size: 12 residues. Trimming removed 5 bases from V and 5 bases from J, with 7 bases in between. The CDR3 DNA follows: TGTGCCAGCAGTCAACCAGATCAGCCCCAGCATTTT. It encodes CASSQPDQPQHF.

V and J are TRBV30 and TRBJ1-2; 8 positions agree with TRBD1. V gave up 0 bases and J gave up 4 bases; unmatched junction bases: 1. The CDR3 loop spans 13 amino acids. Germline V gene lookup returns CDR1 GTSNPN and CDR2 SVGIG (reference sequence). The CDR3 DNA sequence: TGTGCCTGGAGTGTAACAGGGGGCTATGGCTACACCTTC. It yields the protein CAWSVTGGYGYTF.

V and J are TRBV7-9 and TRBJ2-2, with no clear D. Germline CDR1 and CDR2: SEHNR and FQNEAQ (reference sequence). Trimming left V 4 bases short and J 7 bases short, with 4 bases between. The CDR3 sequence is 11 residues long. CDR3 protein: CASSYSGELFF. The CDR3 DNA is TGTGCCAGCAGCTATAGCGGGGAGCTGTTTTTT.

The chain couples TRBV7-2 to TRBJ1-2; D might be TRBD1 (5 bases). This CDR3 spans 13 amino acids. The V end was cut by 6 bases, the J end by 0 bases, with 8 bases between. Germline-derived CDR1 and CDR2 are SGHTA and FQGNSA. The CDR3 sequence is CASSPGTNYGYTF. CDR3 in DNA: TGTGCCAGCAGTCCAGGGACTAACTATGGCTACACCTTC.

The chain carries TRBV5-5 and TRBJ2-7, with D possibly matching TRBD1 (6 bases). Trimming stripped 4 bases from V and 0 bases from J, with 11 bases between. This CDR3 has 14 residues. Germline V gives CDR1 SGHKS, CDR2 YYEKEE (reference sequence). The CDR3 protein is CASSSGGPSYEQYF. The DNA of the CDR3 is TGTGCCAGCAGCAGTGGGGGCCCCTCCTACGAGCAGTACTTC.

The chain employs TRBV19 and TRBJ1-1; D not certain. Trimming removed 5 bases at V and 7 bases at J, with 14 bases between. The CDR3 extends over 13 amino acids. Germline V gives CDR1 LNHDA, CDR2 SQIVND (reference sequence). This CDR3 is CASSSAGIVEAFF. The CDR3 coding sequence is TGTGCCAGTAGTTCCGCCGGGATCGTTGAAGCTTTCTTT. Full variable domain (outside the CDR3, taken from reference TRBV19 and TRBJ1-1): DGGITQSPKYLFRKEGQNVTLSCEQNLNHDAMYWYRQDPGQGLRLIYYSQIVNDFQKGDIAEGYSVSREKKESFPLTVTSAQKNPTAFYLCASSSAGIVEAFFGQGTRLTVV.

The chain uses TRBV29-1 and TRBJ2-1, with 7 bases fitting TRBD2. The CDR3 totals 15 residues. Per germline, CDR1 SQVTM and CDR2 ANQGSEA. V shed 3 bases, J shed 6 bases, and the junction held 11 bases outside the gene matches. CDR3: CSVDRWLADSNEQFF. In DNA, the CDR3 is TGCAGCGTTGATCGCTGGCTAGCGGACTCCAATGAGCAGTTCTTC.

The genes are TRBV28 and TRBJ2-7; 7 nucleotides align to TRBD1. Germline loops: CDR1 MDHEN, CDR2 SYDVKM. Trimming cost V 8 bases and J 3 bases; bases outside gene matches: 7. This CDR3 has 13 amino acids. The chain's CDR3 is CASRGQSDYEQYF. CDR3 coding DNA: TGTGCCAGCCGGGGACAGAGCGACTACGAGCAGTACTTC.

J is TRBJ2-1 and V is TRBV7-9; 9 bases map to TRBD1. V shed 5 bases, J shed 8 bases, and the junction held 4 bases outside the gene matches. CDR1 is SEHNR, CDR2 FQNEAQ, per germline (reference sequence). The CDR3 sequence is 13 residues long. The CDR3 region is CASSPWTGDEQFF. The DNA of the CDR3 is TGTGCCAGCAGCCCCTGGACAGGGGATGAGCAGTTCTTC.

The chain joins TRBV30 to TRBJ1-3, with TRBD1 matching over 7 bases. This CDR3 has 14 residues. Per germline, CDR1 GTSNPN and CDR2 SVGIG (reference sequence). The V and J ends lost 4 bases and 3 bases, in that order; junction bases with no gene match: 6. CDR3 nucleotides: TGTGCCTGGAAGCCACAGGGGCTTGGAAACACCATATATTTT. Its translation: CAWKPQGLGNTIYF.

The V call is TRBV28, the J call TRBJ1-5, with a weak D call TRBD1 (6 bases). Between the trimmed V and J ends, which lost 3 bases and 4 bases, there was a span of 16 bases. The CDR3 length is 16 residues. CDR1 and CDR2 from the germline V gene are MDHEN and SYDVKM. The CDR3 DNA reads TGTGCCAGCAGTTTGGTACAGGGTGCAATAAATCAGCCCCAGCATTTT. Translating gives CASSLVQGAINQPQHF.

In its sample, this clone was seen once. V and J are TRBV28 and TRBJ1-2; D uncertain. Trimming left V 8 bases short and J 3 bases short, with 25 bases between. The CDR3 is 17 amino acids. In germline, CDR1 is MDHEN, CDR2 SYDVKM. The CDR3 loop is CASGSPEGSQTHYGYTF. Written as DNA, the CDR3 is TGTGCCAGCGGATCCCCAGAGGGCTCCCAGACACACTATGGCTACACCTTC.

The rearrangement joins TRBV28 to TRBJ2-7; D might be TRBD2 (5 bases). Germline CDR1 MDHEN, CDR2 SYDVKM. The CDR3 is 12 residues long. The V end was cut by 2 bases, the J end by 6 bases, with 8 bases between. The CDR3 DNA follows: TGTGCCAGCAGTTTAAGAGGGTTCGAGCAGTACTTC. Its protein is CASSLRGFEQYF. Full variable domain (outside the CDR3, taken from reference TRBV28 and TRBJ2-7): DVKVTQSSRYLVKRTGEKVFLECVQDMDHENMFWYRQDPGLGLRLIYFSYDVKMKEKGDIPEGYSVSREKKERFSLILESASTNQTSMYLCASSLRGFEQYFGPGTRLTVT.

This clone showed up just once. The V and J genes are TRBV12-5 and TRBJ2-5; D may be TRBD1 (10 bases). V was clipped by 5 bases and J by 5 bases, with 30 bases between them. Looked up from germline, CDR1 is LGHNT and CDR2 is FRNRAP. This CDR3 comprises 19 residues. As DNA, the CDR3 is TGTGCTAGTGGTCCCCCGGGACAGGGGAGGCGGGAGGGCCGGGAGACCCAGTACTTC. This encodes CASGPPGQGRREGRETQYF.

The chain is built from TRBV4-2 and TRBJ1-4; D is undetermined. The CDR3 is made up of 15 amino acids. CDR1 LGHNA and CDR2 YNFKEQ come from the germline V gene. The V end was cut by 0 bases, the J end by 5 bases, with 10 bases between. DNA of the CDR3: TGTGCCAGCAGCCAAGATGGGAGGGAGAATGAAAAACTGTTTTTT. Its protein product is CASSQDGRENEKLFF.

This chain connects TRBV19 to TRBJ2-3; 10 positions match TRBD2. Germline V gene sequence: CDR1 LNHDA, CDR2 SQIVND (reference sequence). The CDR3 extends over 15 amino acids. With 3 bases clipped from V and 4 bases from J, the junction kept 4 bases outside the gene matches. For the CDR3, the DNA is TGTGCCAGTAGTATCGGCCTAGCGGGGGCAGATACGCAGTATTTT. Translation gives CASSIGLAGADTQYF.